The 5 T cell receptor beta chains presented below share a single source sample, sequenced in a study of blood T cell repertoires in COVID-19. Only in-frame clones appear in the TCRdb table, and some are missing; sequencing was by immunoSEQ multiplex PCR. This repertoire shows 30,000 to 40,000 clones, around 87% found once; its top ten account for 20% to 25%. Sequencing was performed on peripheral blood. All receptors derive from a man aged 55 to 69 with acute or convalescent COVID-19.

The chain links TRBV11-2 to TRBJ1-2; D gene unclear. The V gene's germline CDR1 is SGHAT and CDR2 FQNNGV. This CDR3 contains 15 residues. V was clipped by 0 bases and J by 7 bases, with 15 bases between them. The CDR3 bases are TGTGCCAGCAGCTTAGATGCAGGTCCGTACGTTGGCTACACCTTC. It codes for CASSLDAGPYVGYTF.

The genes are TRBV6-1 and TRBJ2-3; D is uncertain. Germline CDR1 reads MNHNS; CDR2 reads SASEGT. Trimming shortened V by 2 bases and J by 6 bases, and 9 bases separated the two germline ends. This CDR3 has 13 amino acids. CDR3 bases: TGTGCCAGCAGTGAAAGTCCTAGGGATACGCAGTATTTT. It yields the protein CASSESPRDTQYF.

This chain connects TRBV7-2 to TRBJ2-1; 8 bases map to TRBD2. In germline, CDR1 is SGHTA, CDR2 FQGNSA. The CDR3 is 15 amino acids. V trimming: 4 bases; J trimming: 10 bases; junction bases outside the gene matches: 12. CDR3 sequence (DNA): TGTGCCAGCAGCTCTACTAGCGGTACCCTGGGGGAGCAGTTCTTC. As protein: CASSSTSGTLGEQFF.

This chain connects TRBV15 to TRBJ1-3; 8 nucleotides align to TRBD1. CDR1 is LNHNV and CDR2 is YYDKDF in the germline V gene (reference sequence). The length of the CDR3 is 14 residues. Losses at the gene ends were 6 bases for V and 4 bases for J; bases not matched to a gene: 5. The CDR3 sequence: CATSLTGAGNTIYF. As DNA, the CDR3 is TGTGCCACCAGTCTGACAGGGGCGGGAAACACCATATATTTT. The full variable domain, its missing parts supplied by reference TRBV15 and TRBJ1-3, is DAMVIQNPRYQVTQFGKPVTLSCSQTLNHNVMYWYQQKSSQAPKLLFHYYDKDFNNEADTPDNFQSRRPNTSFCFLDIRSPGLGDTAMYLCATSLTGAGNTIYFGEGSWLTVV.

V and J are TRBV7-2 and TRBJ1-6; 7 nucleotides align to TRBD1. V gave up 5 bases and J gave up 0 bases; unmatched junction bases: 4. Germline values: CDR1 SGHTA, CDR2 FQGNSA. This CDR3 comprises 16 residues. CDR3 loop: CASSQDRLSYNSPLHF. CDR3 nucleotides: TGTGCCAGCAGCCAGGACAGGCTCTCCTATAATTCACCCCTCCACTTT. The full variable domain, with the rest looked up from reference TRBV7-2 and TRBJ1-6, is GAGVSQSPSNKVTEKGKDVELRCDPISGHTALYWYRQSLGQGLEFLIYFQGNSAPDKSGLPSDRFSAERTGGSVSTLTIQRTQQEDSAVYLCASSQDRLSYNSPLHFGNGTRLTVT.